The rows below give T cell receptor beta chains drawn from one sample of a study of human T cells and chemical hapten exposure. TCRdb analysed the RACE reads with MiXCR anew, one entry per CDR3 protein. The sample yields about 120,000 distinct CDR3 sequences, roughly an eighth seen once. The sequences come from whole blood, collected in connection with sensitization to the hapten diphenylcyclopropenone (DPC). The receptor source for this set is a man aged 18 to 29 with alopecia areata. Some clones in this sample may be carry-over from other donors' samples. CDR3s include the opening cysteine and the closing phenylalanine or tryptophan. The order of the fields is clone size, D gene, V gene, J gene, CDR3 DNA, CDR3 protein. The D gene is left open where the match is weak. Size is omitted from some rows. Given values are once, few, many or a class for expanded clones.

clone_size: -
d_call: TRBD1
v_call: TRBV6-5
j_call: TRBJ2-5
cdr3_nt: TGTGCCAGCAGTCGGGGGACAGGGGGCGCGGAGACCCAGTACTTC
cdr3_aa: CASSRGTGGAETQYF

clone_size: few
d_call: TRBD2
v_call: TRBV6-1
j_call: TRBJ2-1
cdr3_nt: TGTGCCTCCCTAAGGACTAGCGGGGGCGATGAGCAGTTCTTC
cdr3_aa: CASLRTSGGDEQFF

clone_size: -
d_call: -
v_call: TRBV7-3
j_call: TRBJ1-2
cdr3_nt: TGCGCCAGCAGCTTAGGAGGGGTAGGAGGCTACACCTTC
cdr3_aa: CASSLGGVGGYTF

clone_size: -
d_call: -
v_call: TRBV5-8
j_call: TRBJ2-3
cdr3_nt: TGTGCCAGCAGCTTGGGAAACAGGGTTGCAGATACGCAGTATTTT
cdr3_aa: CASSLGNRVADTQYF

clone_size: few
d_call: -
v_call: TRBV7-3
j_call: TRBJ2-3
cdr3_nt: TGTGCCAGCAGCTTAACGTTTACGGGCCGAAACACAGATACGCAGTATTTT
cdr3_aa: CASSLTFTGRNTDTQYF

clone_size: -
d_call: -
v_call: TRBV7-9
j_call: TRBJ2-7
cdr3_nt: TGTGCCAGCAGCGCCGACTACGAGCAGTACTTC
cdr3_aa: CASSADYEQYF

clone_size: -
d_call: -
v_call: TRBV7-2
j_call: TRBJ2-7
cdr3_nt: TGTGCCAGCAGCTTACCGGGGCCAGCCTACGAGCAGTACTTC
cdr3_aa: CASSLPGPAYEQYF

clone_size: few
d_call: -
v_call: TRBV7-2
j_call: TRBJ1-3
cdr3_nt: TGTGCCAGCAGCTTTTTGGGACATAACTCTGGAAACACCATATATTTT
cdr3_aa: CASSFLGHNSGNTIYF

clone_size: -
d_call: -
v_call: TRBV3-1
j_call: TRBJ1-1
cdr3_nt: TGTGCCAGCAGCCAAGATCGAAGGGGTAGGAACACTGAAGCTTTCTTT
cdr3_aa: CASSQDRRGRNTEAFF

clone_size: -
d_call: TRBD2
v_call: TRBV7-2
j_call: TRBJ2-3
cdr3_nt: TGTGCCAGCAGCTTCTCACTAGCGGGGTTTACAGATACGCAGTATTTT
cdr3_aa: CASSFSLAGFTDTQYF

clone_size: few
d_call: TRBD1
v_call: TRBV4-3
j_call: TRBJ2-1
cdr3_nt: TGCGCCAGCAGCCCAGAATCGGGACAGGGCCCCCGTGGGTCGCAGTTCTTC
cdr3_aa: CASSPESGQGPRGSQFF

clone_size: few
d_call: -
v_call: TRBV7-9
j_call: TRBJ1-4
cdr3_nt: TGTGCCAGCAGTTCCGGACAGACTGCAACTAATGAAAAACTGTTTTTT
cdr3_aa: CASSSGQTATNEKLFF

clone_size: few
d_call: -
v_call: TRBV6-1
j_call: TRBJ1-5
cdr3_nt: TGTGCCAGCAGCCCGGGACCCCGTCTGCCCCAGCATTTT
cdr3_aa: CASSPGPRLPQHF

clone_size: -
d_call: -
v_call: TRBV24-1
j_call: TRBJ2-3
cdr3_nt: TGTGCCACCAGTGATGTGAGGGATACGCAGTTTTTT
cdr3_aa: CATSDVRDTQFF

clone_size: -
d_call: -
v_call: TRBV6-2/TRBV6-3
j_call: TRBJ1-5
cdr3_nt: TGTGCCAGCAGCCTCGAGAGTCAGCCCCAGCATTTT
cdr3_aa: CASSLESQPQHF

clone_size: few
d_call: -
v_call: TRBV28
j_call: TRBJ2-2
cdr3_nt: TGTGCCAGCAGTCTTTTGGAGCCGAACACCGGGGAGCTGTTTTTT
cdr3_aa: CASSLLEPNTGELFF

clone_size: few
d_call: -
v_call: TRBV12-3/TRBV12-4
j_call: TRBJ2-1
cdr3_nt: TGTGCCAGCAGTTTAGAGCGTGGGAATGAGCAGTTCTTC
cdr3_aa: CASSLERGNEQFF

clone_size: -
d_call: -
v_call: TRBV7-3
j_call: TRBJ2-7
cdr3_nt: TGTGCCAGCAGCTTTTCAGCAGGGCTCTACGAGCAGTACTTC
cdr3_aa: CASSFSAGLYEQYF

clone_size: many
d_call: TRBD2
v_call: TRBV7-9
j_call: TRBJ2-7
cdr3_nt: TGTGCCAGCAGCTTTTCTAGCGGGGGCGTCTACGAGCAGTACTTC
cdr3_aa: CASSFSSGGVYEQYF

clone_size: -
d_call: -
v_call: TRBV7-2
j_call: TRBJ2-1
cdr3_nt: TGTGCCAGCAGCTTATTCATCATCCGGGCAGGGACCTTCTCCTACAATGAGCAGTTCTTC
cdr3_aa: CASSLFIIRAGTFSYNEQFF

clone_size: many
d_call: -
v_call: TRBV11-2
j_call: TRBJ1-5
cdr3_nt: TGTGCCAGCAGCGAACGGCGGGGCAGTCAGCCCCAGCATTTT
cdr3_aa: CASSERRGSQPQHF

clone_size: few
d_call: -
v_call: TRBV9
j_call: TRBJ1-6
cdr3_nt: TGTGCCAGCAGCGAGGGGAGCAGGGTATGGAATAATTCACCCCTCCACTTT
cdr3_aa: CASSEGSRVWNNSPLHF

clone_size: -
d_call: -
v_call: TRBV7-2
j_call: TRBJ1-1
cdr3_nt: TGTGCCAGCAGCCTACCACAGGAACCCCTGGGCCGAGCTTTCTTT
cdr3_aa: CASSLPQEPLGRAFF

clone_size: -
d_call: -
v_call: TRBV12-3/TRBV12-4
j_call: TRBJ1-6
cdr3_nt: TGTGCCAGCAGTCTCCGGGACACCCCGGGTTCACCCCTCCACTTT
cdr3_aa: CASSLRDTPGSPLHF

clone_size: few
d_call: TRBD1
v_call: TRBV27
j_call: TRBJ1-5
cdr3_nt: TGTGCCAGCAGGGACAGGGGGCAAAGCAATCAGCCCCAGCATTTT
cdr3_aa: CASRDRGQSNQPQHF

clone_size: -
d_call: -
v_call: TRBV6-5
j_call: TRBJ2-1
cdr3_nt: TGTGTAGCAAAGGGGAAAGTCGGGCAGTTCTTC
cdr3_aa: CVAKGKVGQFF

clone_size: many
d_call: -
v_call: TRBV4-2
j_call: TRBJ1-1
cdr3_nt: TGTGCCAGCAGCCAAGAGGGGGGGACGGCTTCTGAAGCTTTCTTT
cdr3_aa: CASSQEGGTASEAFF

clone_size: -
d_call: -
v_call: TRBV9
j_call: TRBJ2-7
cdr3_nt: TGTGCCAGCAGCGTAGTACCCGGGGACGAGCAGTACTTC
cdr3_aa: CASSVVPGDEQYF

clone_size: few
d_call: TRBD1
v_call: TRBV7-9
j_call: TRBJ1-2
cdr3_nt: TGTGCCAGCAGCCCCGATACGGGACAGTACTATGGCTACACCTTC
cdr3_aa: CASSPDTGQYYGYTF

clone_size: -
d_call: -
v_call: TRBV6-6
j_call: TRBJ1-2
cdr3_nt: TGTGCCAGCAGTTACTCTCAGGGTATTGATGGCTACACCTTC
cdr3_aa: CASSYSQGIDGYTF

clone_size: -
d_call: -
v_call: TRBV7-6
j_call: TRBJ1-3
cdr3_nt: TGTGCCAGCAGCTTAGCTAACCAGGAACCATATTTT
cdr3_aa: CASSLANQEPYF

clone_size: -
d_call: TRBD1
v_call: TRBV7-7
j_call: TRBJ1-1
cdr3_nt: TGTGCCAGCAGCCCCTGGGACAGTACTGAAGCTTTCTTT
cdr3_aa: CASSPWDSTEAFF

clone_size: -
d_call: -
v_call: TRBV7-2
j_call: TRBJ1-5
cdr3_nt: TGTGCCAGCAGCTTGGGTCACGATCAGCCCCAGCATTTT
cdr3_aa: CASSLGHDQPQHF

clone_size: -
d_call: -
v_call: TRBV3-1
j_call: TRBJ1-1
cdr3_nt: TGTGCCAGCAGCCAGGCCGACAGGGAAGCTTTCTTT
cdr3_aa: CASSQADREAFF

clone_size: few
d_call: -
v_call: TRBV7-2
j_call: TRBJ2-7
cdr3_nt: TGTGCCAGCAGAGGGGACAATCCTTACGAGCAGTACTTC
cdr3_aa: CASRGDNPYEQYF

clone_size: -
d_call: -
v_call: TRBV9
j_call: TRBJ1-6
cdr3_nt: TGTGCCAGCAGCGTAGGGGCAGGGGCTTCACCCCTCCACTTT
cdr3_aa: CASSVGAGASPLHF

clone_size: -
d_call: -
v_call: TRBV4-3
j_call: TRBJ2-1
cdr3_nt: TGCGCCAGCAGCCTCACATGGCAGAGCTCCTACAATGAGCAGTTCTTC
cdr3_aa: CASSLTWQSSYNEQFF

clone_size: few
d_call: -
v_call: TRBV5-1
j_call: TRBJ1-1
cdr3_nt: TGCGCCAGCAGCCGTGATCGGGGAGATGAAGCTTTCTTT
cdr3_aa: CASSRDRGDEAFF

clone_size: few
d_call: -
v_call: TRBV18
j_call: TRBJ2-3
cdr3_nt: TGTGCCAGCTTAACACTGGACGGCTACACAGATACGCAGTATTTT
cdr3_aa: CASLTLDGYTDTQYF

clone_size: -
d_call: TRBD1
v_call: TRBV7-2
j_call: TRBJ2-6
cdr3_nt: TGTGCCAGCAGCTTAATACCACCGGGACAGGCGAACTCTGGGGCCAACGTCCTGACTTTC
cdr3_aa: CASSLIPPGQANSGANVLTF

clone_size: few
d_call: -
v_call: TRBV7-9
j_call: TRBJ2-3
cdr3_nt: TGTGCCAGCAGCTTAGACGTCACAGATACGCAGTATTTT
cdr3_aa: CASSLDVTDTQYF

clone_size: -
d_call: -
v_call: TRBV28
j_call: TRBJ1-1
cdr3_nt: TGTGCCAGCAGTTTACTGGAACCTGAAGCTTTCTTT
cdr3_aa: CASSLLEPEAFF

clone_size: -
d_call: -
v_call: TRBV28
j_call: TRBJ1-1
cdr3_nt: TGTGCCAGCACCTTCGGCAGTTACACTGAAGCTTTCTTT
cdr3_aa: CASTFGSYTEAFF

clone_size: many
d_call: -
v_call: TRBV7-2
j_call: TRBJ2-1
cdr3_nt: TGTGCCAGCAGCTTAAGCCCCGGGACATATTACAATGAGCAGTTCTTC
cdr3_aa: CASSLSPGTYYNEQFF

clone_size: few
d_call: -
v_call: TRBV7-9
j_call: TRBJ2-7
cdr3_nt: TGTGCCAGCAGCTTAGGGAAACGGTCCTACGAGCAGTACTTC
cdr3_aa: CASSLGKRSYEQYF

clone_size: few
d_call: -
v_call: TRBV6-2/TRBV6-3
j_call: TRBJ2-1
cdr3_nt: TGTGCCAGCAGTTACGGAAAGGGAGCTGGTTACAATGAGCAGTTCTTC
cdr3_aa: CASSYGKGAGYNEQFF

clone_size: few
d_call: -
v_call: TRBV6-2/TRBV6-3
j_call: TRBJ1-6
cdr3_nt: TGTGCCAGCAGTTACGACTATAATTCACCCCTCCACTTT
cdr3_aa: CASSYDYNSPLHF

clone_size: many
d_call: -
v_call: TRBV20-1
j_call: TRBJ1-1
cdr3_nt: TGCAGTGCTCTTCTAGGGACTGAAGCTTTCTTT
cdr3_aa: CSALLGTEAFF

clone_size: -
d_call: TRBD1
v_call: TRBV18
j_call: TRBJ1-1
cdr3_nt: TGTGCCAGCTCAAGCATGCAGGGGGACGCCACTGAAGCTTTCTTT
cdr3_aa: CASSSMQGDATEAFF

clone_size: many
d_call: -
v_call: TRBV27
j_call: TRBJ1-2
cdr3_nt: TGTGCCAGCAGTCGGGACGCCTCTCTATCTAACTATGGCTACACCTTC
cdr3_aa: CASSRDASLSNYGYTF

clone_size: many
d_call: -
v_call: TRBV13
j_call: TRBJ2-3
cdr3_nt: TGTGCCAGCAGCCCCCAGGGCTACGACTATGATACGCAGTATTTT
cdr3_aa: CASSPQGYDYDTQYF

clone_size: few
d_call: -
v_call: TRBV28
j_call: TRBJ1-4
cdr3_nt: TGTGCCAGCAGTTTCACCTGGGGAGACGGGGATAATGAAAAACTGTTTTTT
cdr3_aa: CASSFTWGDGDNEKLFF

clone_size: -
d_call: TRBD1
v_call: TRBV9
j_call: TRBJ1-1
cdr3_nt: TGTGCCAGCAGCCCCCCGGACAGGGGGCTCGCTGAAGCTTTCTTT
cdr3_aa: CASSPPDRGLAEAFF

clone_size: -
d_call: -
v_call: TRBV3-1
j_call: TRBJ2-6
cdr3_nt: TGTGCCAGCAGTCCCAAACAGGAGCGCTCTGGGGCCAACGTCCTGACTTTC
cdr3_aa: CASSPKQERSGANVLTF

clone_size: -
d_call: -
v_call: TRBV6-2/TRBV6-3
j_call: TRBJ1-6
cdr3_nt: TGTGCCAGTCGCCTGACAGCTCCCAATTCACCCCTCCACTTT
cdr3_aa: CASRLTAPNSPLHF

clone_size: -
d_call: -
v_call: TRBV18
j_call: TRBJ1-3
cdr3_nt: TGTGCCAGCTCACCACTGGGGGCTTCTGGAAACACCATATATTTT
cdr3_aa: CASSPLGASGNTIYF